This is a list of T cell receptor beta chains from one sample in a study of blood T cell repertoires in COVID-19. Method: immunoSEQ multiplex PCR; TCRdb's copy keeps in-frame clones and lacks some. This sample carries 150,000 or so clones, roughly four fifths of them seen once, and the ten largest clones take approximately 16%. Sequencing used peripheral blood. These receptors all come from a human donor with acute or convalescent COVID-19. The donor label of this sample is uncertain. CDR3s include the opening cysteine and the closing phenylalanine or tryptophan. A D gene is named only where the DNA matches it firmly. A clone size is listed for some rows: how often the clone was seen (once, few, many), or a class if it is expanded.

abundance: -
d_gene: TRBD1
v_gene: TRBV27
j_gene: TRBJ1-6
CDR3aa: CASRPGTDNSPLHF
CDR3nt: TGTGCCAGCAGGCCCGGGACAGATAATTCACCCCTCCACTTT

abundance: once
d_gene: TRBD1
v_gene: TRBV5-6
j_gene: TRBJ2-7
CDR3aa: CASSLASGGLIQRVYEQYF
CDR3nt: TGTGCCAGCAGCTTGGCCTCAGGGGGCTTAATTCAACGGGTCTACGAGCAGTACTTC

abundance: -
d_gene: TRBD1
v_gene: TRBV5-6
j_gene: TRBJ1-5
CDR3aa: CASTLGDRDQPQHF
CDR3nt: TGTGCCAGCACCTTGGGGGACAGGGATCAGCCCCAGCATTTT

abundance: -
d_gene: -
v_gene: TRBV7-2
j_gene: TRBJ1-2
CDR3aa: CASSAGRDYTF
CDR3nt: TGTGCCAGCAGCGCCGGGAGAGACTACACCTTC

abundance: -
d_gene: -
v_gene: TRBV7-9
j_gene: TRBJ1-5
CDR3aa: CASSPGGLTYQPQHF
CDR3nt: TGTGCCAGCAGCCCCGGGGGGTTGACTTATCAGCCCCAGCATTTT

abundance: -
d_gene: TRBD1
v_gene: TRBV2
j_gene: TRBJ1-2
CDR3aa: CASSDGTGTGDGYTF
CDR3nt: TGTGCCAGCAGTGATGGAACCGGGACAGGGGACGGCTACACCTTC

abundance: -
d_gene: -
v_gene: TRBV19
j_gene: TRBJ1-2
CDR3aa: CASSMARQNYGYTF
CDR3nt: TGTGCCAGTAGTATGGCGAGACAGAACTATGGCTACACCTTC

abundance: -
d_gene: -
v_gene: TRBV4-1
j_gene: TRBJ1-3
CDR3aa: CASSQARGDGNTIYF
CDR3nt: TGCGCCAGCAGCCAAGCGCGCGGAGATGGAAACACCATATATTTT

abundance: -
d_gene: -
v_gene: TRBV5-6
j_gene: TRBJ2-3
CDR3aa: CASSLGGPDTQYF
CDR3nt: TGTGCCAGCAGCTTGGGCGGGCCAGATACGCAGTATTTT

abundance: once
d_gene: TRBD1
v_gene: TRBV19
j_gene: TRBJ2-7
CDR3aa: CASSAGQGSYEQYF
CDR3nt: TGTGCCAGTAGTGCGGGACAGGGAAGTTACGAGCAGTACTTC